Below, 10 T cell receptor beta chains from the same sample are listed, as sequenced in a study of multiple sclerosis patients with progressive multifocal leukoencephalopathy. TCRdb's copy holds only in-frame clones and misses some; the assay was immunoSEQ multiplex PCR. The table lists about 25,000 clones, approximately 89% of them singletons. The time point denotes: more than ten months of natalizumab therapy. Here the sequenced sample was PBMCs, taken from a patient treated with natalizumab. The receptors come from a man aged 25 to 40 with multiple sclerosis.

The J gene is TRBJ2-7, the V gene TRBV6-1; D is tentatively TRBD1 or TRBD2 (6 bases each). Between the trimmed V and J ends, which lost 8 bases and 5 bases, there was a span of 22 bases. The V gene's germline CDR1 is MNHNS and CDR2 SASEGT. The CDR3 totals 15 residues. CDR3 loop: CASYFKGGQKNEQYF. In DNA form, the CDR3 reads TGTGCCAGCTATTTTAAAGGGGGGCAGAAAAACGAGCAGTACTTC.

The genes are TRBV4-2 and TRBJ2-7; 7 bases are shared with TRBD2. The CDR3 is 17 residues long. Germline values: CDR1 LGHNA, CDR2 YNFKEQ. V dropped 1 base and J dropped 0; count of bases not matched to a gene: 9. CDR3 in amino acids: CASSQGEGGPSSYEQYF. In DNA, the CDR3 is TGTGCCAGCAGCCAAGGGGAGGGAGGGCCGTCCTCCTACGAGCAGTACTTC.

CDR3 in DNA: TGTGCCAGCAGCTTTGGGCTAGCGGGCTCCTCCTACGAGCAGTACTTC. It encodes CASSFGLAGSSYEQYF. The V call is TRBV7-2, the J call TRBJ2-7; TRBD2 matches at 8 bases. After removal of 3 bases from V and 0 bases from J, the junction contained 7 bases not matched to a gene. This CDR3 is 16 amino acids long. Germline values: CDR1 SGHTA, CDR2 FQGNSA.

This chain uses TRBV7-2 with TRBJ1-2, with D perhaps TRBD1 (6 bases). Trimming removed 5 bases from V and 3 bases from J, with 10 bases in between. Per germline, CDR1 SGHTA and CDR2 FQGNSA. The CDR3 loop spans 13 amino acids. The CDR3: CASSVDSDYGYTF. DNA of the CDR3: TGTGCCAGCAGCGTGGACAGTGACTATGGCTACACCTTC.

CDR3 in amino acids: CASSPVPISSGANVLTF. CDR3 sequence (DNA): TGTGCCAGCTCACCCGTCCCTATTAGCTCTGGGGCCAACGTCCTGACTTTC. This chain links TRBV18 with TRBJ2-6, with D hard to call. The V end was cut by 3 bases, the J end by 0 bases, with 12 bases between. The CDR3 is 17 amino acids. The germline CDR1 and CDR2 sequences are KGHSH and LQKENI.

The CDR3 region is CASIPPLSSYEQYF. The CDR3 region has the DNA TGTGCCAGCATACCGCCCCTTAGCTCCTACGAGCAGTACTTC. This chain joins TRBV2 and TRBJ2-7; D unclear. Germline V CDR1 and CDR2: SNHLY, FYNNEI. This CDR3 comprises 14 residues. The ends were cut back, 7 bases at V and 0 bases at J, with 13 bases in the middle. The full variable domain, rest sourced from reference TRBV2 and TRBJ2-7, is EPEVTQTPSHQVTQMGQEVILRCVPISNHLYFYWYRQILGQKVEFLVSFYNNEISEKSEIFDDQFSVERPDGSNFTLKIRSTKLEDSAMYFCASIPPLSSYEQYFGPGTRLTVT.

CDR3 in DNA: TGCGCCAGCAGCCAAGCAGGGTACGGCTACACCTTC. Amino acid sequence: CASSQAGYGYTF. The V gene is TRBV4-3, the J gene TRBJ1-2, with a weak D call TRBD1 (5 bases). The CDR3 extends over 12 amino acids. CDR1 and CDR2 from the germline V gene are LGHNA and YSLEER. Trimming left V 1 base short and J 8 bases short, with 8 bases between.

The J gene is TRBJ2-7, the V gene TRBV10-1, with D unresolved. Trimming pared 7 bases from V and 3 bases from J, leaving 19 bases between. This CDR3 is built from 15 residues. Germline CDR1 and CDR2: WNHNN and SYGVQD (reference sequence). The CDR3 reads CASTGGWLKSYEQYF. The CDR3 DNA reads as TGCGCCAGCACGGGCGGATGGCTGAAAAGCTACGAGCAGTACTTC.

V and J are TRBV5-1 and TRBJ2-1; TRBD2 matches 10 bases. V was pared by 4 bases and J by 4 bases, with 8 bases of the junction left unmatched. CDR1 and CDR2 (germline): SGHRS, YFSETQ. The CDR3 covers 16 residues. CDR3 residues: CASSTLTSGLYNEQFF. The DNA of the CDR3 is TGCGCCAGCAGCACCTTGACTAGCGGGTTATACAATGAGCAGTTCTTC.

CDR3 coding DNA: TGTGCCAGCAGTGAAAGGGACGGGCTCTACGAGCAGTACTTC. Protein product: CASSERDGLYEQYF. The chain has TRBV2 and TRBJ2-7; D possibly matches TRBD1 or TRBD2 (5 bases each). The CDR3 has 14 amino acids. The germline V gene encodes CDR1 SNHLY and CDR2 FYNNEI. V lost 2 bases, J lost 3 bases, and 11 bases lay in between. The full variable domain, completed using reference TRBV2 and TRBJ2-7, is EPEVTQTPSHQVTQMGQEVILRCVPISNHLYFYWYRQILGQKVEFLVSFYNNEISEKSEIFDDQFSVERPDGSNFTLKIRSTKLEDSAMYFCASSERDGLYEQYFGPGTRLTVT.